The entry that follows covers one T cell receptor beta chain sequence. Its antigen remains unidentified. No much larger clone is present one base from it, and per-base qualities are unavailable. The CDR3 runs 14 amino acids, cysteine and phenylalanine included. Only CDR3 DNA remains: 42 bases, in frame from the first base. Relative to germline, V is 2 bases shorter and J is 4 bases shorter, with 12 bases between their ends. Sequences SGHNT (CDR1) and YYREEE (CDR2) are obtained from the germline V gene (reference sequence). The sample belongs to a study of shared clonotypes between healthy human individuals (dated by TCRdb to between 2020 and 2021). About the study as a whole: Three men and a couple of women, aged 18 to 49 years, made up the cohort. Blood TCR repertoires of roughly five healthy adults were deeply sequenced to estimate repertoire size and the extent of clonotype sharing between individuals. Between about 0.85 and 10 billion PBMCs per donor were obtained by leukapheresis. For each donor, CD4 naive and CD4 memory were each run on three plates, CD8 naive on two plates, and CD8 memory on one plate. Different laboratories and diverse techniques were used to prepare libraries and sequence TCR repertoires, to increase sequencing depth and limit assay-specific biases. General study outcomes and caveats: Larger estimated clonotype richness was generally found for naive subsets than for memory subsets. Because the study included only a small number of donors, the genetic and exposure-history diversity represented was limited. Only blood was sampled, and tissue TCR repertoires likely differ from those in blood. Incomplete sequencing was indicated by rarefaction of sorted-subset datasets, despite the large sequencing depth. Pairwise subsampling indicated that sequencing depth was expected to affect the degree of clonotype sharing among donors. When a handful of donors were compared, the shared fraction of clonotypes was roughly 4.8% for naive CD4, about 4% for naive CD8, 2.3% for memory CD4, and under 0.5% for memory CD8. Higher generation probabilities were observed for clonotypes shared by all four sorted-subset donors than for non-shared clonotypes.

The donors were healthy, HIV-negative adults with no recently reported acute infections or vaccinations. Only Caucasian adults living in Nashville, Tennessee, USA were represented among the donors. CD4+ T cells were enriched through magnetic negative selection, after which naive cells were positively selected on CD45RA and the remaining negative fraction served as the memory subset. After blood collection by leukapheresis, PBMCs were isolated using Ficoll-Histopaque density gradient centrifugation and then cryopreserved in the vapor phase of liquid nitrogen. Purity and quantity of every magnetically sorted T cell population were checked by analytical flow cytometry. From each sorted fraction, genomic DNA was isolated and quantified by UV absorbance on a Nanodrop 2000c. TCR CDR3 regions were amplified from genomic DNA by multiplex PCR using the deep immunoSEQ assay. For each cell subset, the extracted genomic DNA was distributed evenly across all wells of several immunoSEQ 96-well plates, and each plate served as one replicate. Each replicate PCR for sorted subsets received around 200 ng genomic DNA, equal to 30,000 or so T cell genomes. Purified libraries were measured with a Qubit 3.0 fluorometer, size-checked on a Bioanalyzer 2100, and measured again with the KAPA Library Quantification kit. A separate single-read 150-cycle Illumina NextSeq 550 flow cell was used to sequence each immunoSEQ 96-well plate. In the paper's pipeline: Because the immunoSEQ output held only junctional sequences and lacked quality scores, the filtering could not match the filtering applied to full-length reads. To assign V/J genes and CDR3, sequences were annotated against IMGT germline references using PyIR, a Python wrapper for IgBLAST v1.9. Reads were filtered out if the reads had weak V/J assignments (E-value above 1e-6), no CDR3, stop codons, out-of-frame junctions, or ambiguous translated residues. V3J clonotypes were defined as sequences sharing the same inferred V gene, J gene, and CDR3 amino acid sequence. Percentage overlap between repertoires was calculated by dividing the number of shared unique clonotypes by the size of the smaller repertoire. Richness of each repertoire was evaluated using RTK rarefaction, the Chao1 estimator, and Recon v2.1 estimates of unobserved clonotypes. Generation probabilities for all TCRbeta clonotypes obtained by the gDNA method from a handful of donors were computed using OLGA. Not all clones reach the TCRdb copy of this immuneACCESS table, which keeps in-frame sequences only. Checked studies attribute under half of the gap to unresolved V genes and leave the rest unexplained. V, J and clone size are taken as reported in that table, and D and trimming were inferred from the DNA itself. The sample contains about 1 million clones, about 80% of them found a single time. Clones ranked in the top ten supply approximately 1.3% of the sample.

Input material: memory CD4+ T cells sorted from blood. This specimen's cell subset or site label, interpreted: CD45RA-negative fraction. The chain employs TRBV5-4 and TRBJ1-2; the D gene assignment is ambiguous. This receptor was obtained from a man between 18 and 35 years old in good health. The CDR3 protein: CASSLNAGLYGYTF. At the DNA level, the sequence is TGTGCCAGCAGCTTAAACGCAGGACTCTATGGCTACACCTTC. With the portions outside the CDR3 filled from the reference TRBV5-4 and TRBJ1-2 genes, the complete variable region becomes ETGVTQSPTHLIKTRGQQVTLRCSSQSGHNTVSWYQQALGQGPQFIFQYYREEENGRGNFPPRFSGLQFPNYSSELNVNALELDDSALYLCASSLNAGLYGYTFGSGTRLTVV.